Presented here are 26 T cell receptor beta chains from one specimen sequenced in a study of T cells after yellow fever vaccination. TCRdb re-called the 5' RACE reads through MiXCR, storing one row per CDR3 protein. This sample has 250,000 to 350,000 distinct CDR3 sequences; around 7.3% occur once, and the top ten carry around 17%. Sequences were derived from PBMCs, sampled more than 35 days after the first yellow fever vaccination. These receptor sequences come from a man younger than 30 who received the YFV17D yellow fever vaccine.

V is TRBV12-3 or TRBV12-4 and J is TRBJ1-6; D remains unclear. CDR3 size: 15 residues. V lost 2 bases and J 5 bases, leaving 10 bases between the germline ends. For the CDR3, the DNA is TGTGCCAGCAGTTTAAGTATAGGAGATAATTCACCCCTCCACTTT. As protein: CASSLSIGDNSPLHF.

This clonotype was detected only a few times. The chain recombines TRBV2 with TRBJ1-1; 7 bases map to TRBD1. J gave up 2 bases and V 6 bases, and 9 bases lay outside the gene matches. The length of the CDR3 is 15 residues. The germline V gene has CDR1 SNHLY and CDR2 FYNNEI. The CDR3 is CASRPWGQRNTEAFF. For the CDR3, the DNA is TGTGCCAGCAGGCCATGGGGACAGAGAAACACTGAAGCTTTCTTT.

This chain connects TRBV3-1 to TRBJ2-1, with TRBD2 identical over 8 bases. With V trimmed by 11 bases and J by 9 bases, 18 bases remained unmatched. Per germline, CDR1 LGHDT and CDR2 YNNKEL (reference sequence). CDR3 length equals 15 residues. The CDR3 DNA follows: TGTGCCTCCTGCCAAGGGGTCGGGGGGGCCGCTGAGCAGTTCTTC. It specifies CASCQGVGGAAEQFF.

Only a few counts were recorded for this clonotype. The chain links TRBV9 to TRBJ2-1; 9 nucleotides agree with TRBD2. This CDR3 has 14 amino acids. Germline CDR1 reads SGDLS; CDR2 reads YYNGEE. V gave up 5 bases and J gave up 7 bases; unmatched junction bases: 7. This CDR3 reads CASRRGGAENEQFF. As DNA, the CDR3 is TGTGCCAGCAGGCGCGGGGGGGCCGAGAATGAGCAGTTCTTC. Combining the CDR3 with reference TRBV9 and TRBJ2-1 gives the whole variable domain DSGVTQTPKHLITATGQRVTLRCSPRSGDLSVYWYQQSLDQGLQFLIQYYNGEERAKGNILERFSAQQFPDLHSELNLSSLELGDSALYFCASRRGGAENEQFFGPGTRLTVL.

This clonotype appeared a few times. J is TRBJ1-2 and V is TRBV20-1, with D possibly TRBD1 on 5 matching bases. Germline lookup yields CDR1 DFQATT and CDR2 SNEGSKA (reference sequence). V lost 3 bases and J 4 bases, leaving 12 bases between the germline ends. The CDR3 spans 13 residues. The DNA for the CDR3 is TGCAGTGCTAGGGGGGAGGGCCTCTATGGCTACACCTTC. This sequence encodes CSARGEGLYGYTF.

This clonotype occurred many times. The chain is built from TRBV12-3 or TRBV12-4 and TRBJ2-7; weak D call: TRBD1 (6 bases). The V end lost 3 bases, the J end lost 3 bases, and 12 bases lay between the germline ends. This CDR3 comprises 14 residues. CDR3 in amino acids: CASSFTGRIYEQYF. CDR3 in DNA: TGTGCCAGCAGTTTCACAGGGCGAATCTACGAGCAGTACTTC.

J is TRBJ2-5 and V is TRBV7-2, with D uncertain. Between the trimmed V and J ends, which lost 1 base and 7 bases, there was a span of 4 bases. This CDR3 region has 11 residues. The germline gives CDR1 SGHTA, CDR2 FQGNSA. CDR3 amino acids: CASSLDRTQYF. CDR3 coding DNA: TGTGCCAGCAGCTTAGATAGGACCCAGTACTTC.

V and J are TRBV15 and TRBJ2-5, with D possibly TRBD2 on 5 matching bases. Germline lookup yields CDR1 LNHNV and CDR2 YYDKDF (reference sequence). This CDR3 contains 14 residues. Trimming took off 0 bases at V and 5 bases at J, with 10 bases between the two ends. The CDR3 protein is CATSRDRSAETQYF. CDR3 nucleotides: TGTGCCACCAGCAGAGATCGTAGCGCGGAGACCCAGTACTTC. Together with reference TRBV15 and TRBJ2-5, the CDR3 gives the full variable domain: DAMVIQNPRYQVTQFGKPVTLSCSQTLNHNVMYWYQQKSSQAPKLLFHYYDKDFNNEADTPDNFQSRRPNTSFCFLDIRSPGLGDTAMYLCATSRDRSAETQYFGPGTRLLVL.

The CDR3 region has the DNA TGTGCCAGCGGACAGGGTGCGTGGATGGACACTGAAGCTTTCTTT. Translating gives CASGQGAWMDTEAFF. The rearrangement joins TRBV7-9 to TRBJ1-1; 8 positions match TRBD1. CDR1 is SEHNR and CDR2 is FQNEAQ in the germline V gene (reference sequence). CDR3 length: 15 amino acids. V was clipped by 8 bases and J by 3 bases; unmatched bases: 11. The entire variable domain, with the rest obtained from reference TRBV7-9 and TRBJ1-1, is as follows: DTGVSQNPRHKITKRGQNVTFRCDPISEHNRLYWYRQTLGQGPEFLTYFQNEAQLEKSRLLSDRFSAERPKGSFSTLEIQRTEQGDSAMYLCASGQGAWMDTEAFFGQGTRLTVV.

This clonotype was detected ten times or more. The rearrangement uses TRBV7-2 and TRBJ1-1; TRBD1 agrees at 7 bases. The CDR3 has 12 amino acids. Per the germline V gene, CDR1 is SGHTA and CDR2 is FQGNSA. The V segment lost 6 bases and the J segment 7 bases; nucleotides outside the gene matches: 5. Written as DNA, the CDR3 is TGTGCCAGCAGTCGACAGGGATTTGAAGCTTTCTTT. It codes for CASSRQGFEAFF.

This clonotype came up a few times. The chain couples TRBV3-1 to TRBJ2-1; no definite D call. Germline assignment: CDR1 LGHDT and CDR2 YNNKEL (reference sequence). The CDR3 has 13 residues. V was pared by 4 bases and J by 12 bases, with 16 bases between. The CDR3 DNA is TGTGCCAGCAGCCCCTTGTTCAACTTTCTGCAGTTCTTC. Translation gives CASSPLFNFLQFF.

The CDR3 loop reads CASSPGHSNQPQHF. CDR3 DNA: TGCGCCAGCAGCCCGGGGCATAGCAATCAGCCCCAGCATTTT. The V call is TRBV5-1, the J call TRBJ1-5; weak D call: TRBD1 (5 bases). V lost 4 bases and J 0 bases, leaving 8 bases between the germline ends. Germline V gene data show CDR1 as SGHRS and CDR2 as YFSETQ. The CDR3 length is 14 residues.

The genes are TRBV5-5 and TRBJ1-5; D unresolved. The CDR3 loop spans 14 amino acids. Trimming left V 0 bases short and J 7 bases short, with 11 bases between. CDR1 and CDR2 (germline): SGHKS, YYEKEE (reference sequence). The CDR3 DNA reads TGTGCCAGCAGCTTGGGGCGTTACCTCCAGCCCCAGCATTTT. The encoded protein is CASSLGRYLQPQHF.

The V call is TRBV7-3, the J call TRBJ1-5, with D hard to call. The germline gives CDR1 SGHTA, CDR2 FQGTGA. V was shortened by 1 base and J by 7 bases, with 8 bases between the two germline ends. This CDR3 spans 13 amino acids. The CDR3 sequence: CASSLKVGQPQHF. The CDR3 bases are TGTGCCAGCAGCTTAAAGGTCGGGCAGCCCCAGCATTTT. The full variable domain, rest sourced from reference TRBV7-3 and TRBJ1-5, is GAGVSQTPSNKVTEKGKYVELRCDPISGHTALYWYRQSLGQGPEFLIYFQGTGAADDSGLPNDRFFAVRPEGSVSTLKIQRTERGDSAVYLCASSLKVGQPQHFGDGTRLSIL.

As concerns this clonotype: A junction end diverges from the germline sequence, so it may reflect a read error. DNA of the CDR3: TGTGCTAGCAGCTCCGGGACAGTTCAAGAGACCCAGTACTTC. It translates to CASSSGTVQETQYF. The chain carries TRBV7-7 and TRBJ2-5, with 7 bases lining up with TRBD1. There are 14 residues in the CDR3. Germline CDR1 reads SSHAT; CDR2 reads FNYEAQ (reference sequence).

This clonotype occurred a few times. This chain joins TRBV7-9 and TRBJ1-1; D is unresolved. Trimming took 4 bases from V and 4 from J, leaving 19 bases between them. The germline CDR1 and CDR2 sequences are SEHNR and FQNEAQ (reference sequence). The CDR3 runs to 16 residues. The DNA of the CDR3 is TGTGCCAGCAGCTCGAGACGGACCGCGCTAAGCACTGAAGCTTTCTTT. It encodes CASSSRRTALSTEAFF.

The chain uses TRBV30 and TRBJ2-7; the D gene is possibly TRBD1 (6 bases). V lost 2 bases and J 9 bases, leaving 14 bases between the germline ends. Per germline, CDR1 GTSNPN and CDR2 SVGIG (reference sequence). CDR3 length equals 12 residues. In nucleotides, the CDR3 is TGTGCCTGGAGTCCGTTGACAGGTCCGCAGTACTTC. It yields the protein CAWSPLTGPQYF.

This clonotype was seen ten or more times. V and J are TRBV20-1 and TRBJ2-5; 10 nucleotides match TRBD2. V was clipped by 3 bases and J by 0 bases; unmatched bases: 16. Germline V CDR1 and CDR2: DFQATT, SNEGSKA (reference sequence). The CDR3 has 19 amino acids. CDR3 region: CSASGQRGGKWENQETQYF. In nucleotides, the CDR3 is TGCAGTGCTAGCGGCCAGCGGGGGGGCAAATGGGAAAACCAAGAGACCCAGTACTTC.

CDR3 protein: CASSSLEERSPLHF. CDR3 in DNA: TGTGCCAGCAGCTCTCTAGAGGAGCGGTCACCCCTCCACTTT. The genes are TRBV7-9 and TRBJ1-6; D is uncertain. This CDR3 has 14 amino acids. Trimming shortened V by 4 bases and J by 10 bases, and 14 bases separated the two germline ends. The germline gives CDR1 SEHNR, CDR2 FQNEAQ (reference sequence).

V usage is TRBV6-5 and J usage is TRBJ1-1, with D possibly being TRBD1 (5 bases). This CDR3 has 15 residues. Looked up from germline, CDR1 is MNHEY and CDR2 is SVGAGI. V was shortened by 0 bases and J by 6 bases, with 14 bases between the two germline ends. The CDR3 sequence: CASSYSSGAQAEAFF. The CDR3 coding sequence is TGTGCCAGCAGTTACTCCTCCGGGGCCCAAGCTGAAGCTTTCTTT.

This clonotype has a count of ten or more. This chain uses TRBV5-1 with TRBJ2-7; D is perhaps TRBD2 (6 bases). The CDR3 is 14 residues long. Looked up from germline, CDR1 is SGHRS and CDR2 is YFSETQ. Trimming cost V 4 bases and J 4 bases, with 15 bases left between them. CDR3 sequence: CASSPASGVYEQYF. The CDR3, as DNA: TGCGCCAGCAGCCCCGCCTCGGGGGTATACGAGCAGTACTTC.

This rearrangement joins TRBV7-2 to TRBJ2-1, with 9 bases matching TRBD2. This CDR3 has 15 residues. The V and J ends lost 5 bases and 5 bases, in that order; junction bases with no gene match: 7. Germline CDR1 reads SGHTA; CDR2 reads FQGNSA. For the CDR3, the DNA is TGTGCCAGCAGCGGCGGGACTAGCTACCACAATGAGCAGTTCTTC. Amino acid sequence: CASSGGTSYHNEQFF.

This clonotype was detected only a few times. This chain connects TRBV19 to TRBJ1-2, with TRBD1 identical over 9 bases. The CDR3 contains 16 residues. From germline, CDR1 is LNHDA and CDR2 SQIVND (reference sequence). J gave up 2 bases and V 3 bases, and 7 bases lay outside the gene matches. The CDR3 region has the DNA TGTGCCAGTAGTATTTTAACAGGGGGCAACAACTATGGCTACACCTTC. It is translated as CASSILTGGNNYGYTF.

The chain combines TRBV27 with TRBJ2-3, with D perhaps matching TRBD1 (5 bases). This CDR3 is 12 amino acids long. CDR1 is MNHEY and CDR2 is SMNVEV in the germline V gene (reference sequence). Trimming removed 6 bases from V and 8 bases from J, with 12 bases in between. The CDR3, as DNA: TGTGCCAGCAGAACTACAGGACCTACGCAGTATTTT. Protein sequence: CASRTTGPTQYF.

This clonotype appeared a few times. V usage is TRBV6-6 and J usage is TRBJ2-5; a possible D gene is TRBD2 (5 bases). This CDR3 has 12 amino acids. The V end was cut by 6 bases, the J end by 3 bases, with 8 bases between. In germline, CDR1 is MNHNY, CDR2 SVGAGI (reference sequence). This chain's CDR3 is CASRKGEETQYF. Here the CDR3 DNA reads TGTGCCAGCAGGAAGGGAGAAGAGACCCAGTACTTC.

This clonotype was recorded many times. J is TRBJ2-5 and V is TRBV11-2; TRBD2 matches 9 bases. Germline trimming cut 1 base from V and 5 bases from J; bases unmatched to any gene: 5. The CDR3 has 15 amino acids. Germline V gene lookup returns CDR1 SGHAT and CDR2 FQNNGV. CDR3 protein: CASSLGAGGLETQYF. Written as DNA, the CDR3 is TGTGCCAGCAGCTTAGGAGCGGGGGGTCTCGAGACCCAGTACTTC.